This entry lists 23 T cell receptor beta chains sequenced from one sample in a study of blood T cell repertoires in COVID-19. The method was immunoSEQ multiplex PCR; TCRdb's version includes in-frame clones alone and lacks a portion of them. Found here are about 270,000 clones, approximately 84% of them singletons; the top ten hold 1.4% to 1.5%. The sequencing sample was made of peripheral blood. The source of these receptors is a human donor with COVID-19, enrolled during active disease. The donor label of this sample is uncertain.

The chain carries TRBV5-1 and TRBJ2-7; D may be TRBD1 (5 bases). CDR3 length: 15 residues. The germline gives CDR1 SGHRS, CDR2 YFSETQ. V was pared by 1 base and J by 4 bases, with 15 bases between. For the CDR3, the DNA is TGCGCCAGCAGCTTGAATACCGGCCAGGGATACGAGCAGTACTTC. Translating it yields CASSLNTGQGYEQYF.

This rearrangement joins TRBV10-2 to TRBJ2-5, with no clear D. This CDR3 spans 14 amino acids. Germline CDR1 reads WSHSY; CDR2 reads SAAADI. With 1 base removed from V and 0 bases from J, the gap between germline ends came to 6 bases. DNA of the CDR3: TGCGCCAGCAGTGAGTTGCGGTACCAAGAGACCCAGTACTTC. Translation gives CASSELRYQETQYF.

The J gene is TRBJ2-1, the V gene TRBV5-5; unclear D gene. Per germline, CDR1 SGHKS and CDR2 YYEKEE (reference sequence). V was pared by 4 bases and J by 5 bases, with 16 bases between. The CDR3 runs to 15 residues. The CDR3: CASSLTLRRDNEQFF. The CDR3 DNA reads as TGTGCCAGCAGCCTTACACTTAGGAGAGACAATGAGCAGTTCTTC.

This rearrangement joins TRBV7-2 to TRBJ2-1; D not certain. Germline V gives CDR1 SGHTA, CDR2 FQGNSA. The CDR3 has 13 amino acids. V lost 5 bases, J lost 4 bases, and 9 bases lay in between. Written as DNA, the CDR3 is TGTGCCAGCAGCCTTCTAGGATACAATGAGCAGTTCTTC. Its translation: CASSLLGYNEQFF. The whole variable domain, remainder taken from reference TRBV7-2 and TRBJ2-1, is GAGVSQSPSNKVTEKGKDVELRCDPISGHTALYWYRQSLGQGLEFLIYFQGNSAPDKSGLPSDRFSAERTGGSVSTLTIQRTQQEDSAVYLCASSLLGYNEQFFGPGTRLTVL.

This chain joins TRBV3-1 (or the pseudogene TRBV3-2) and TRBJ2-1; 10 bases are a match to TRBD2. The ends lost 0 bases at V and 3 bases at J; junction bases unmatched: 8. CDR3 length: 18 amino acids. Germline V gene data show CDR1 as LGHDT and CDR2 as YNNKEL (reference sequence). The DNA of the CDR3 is TGTGCCAGCAGCCAAGATCCCCCATCTAGCGGGAGCTACAATGAGCAGTTCTTC. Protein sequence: CASSQDPPSSGSYNEQFF.

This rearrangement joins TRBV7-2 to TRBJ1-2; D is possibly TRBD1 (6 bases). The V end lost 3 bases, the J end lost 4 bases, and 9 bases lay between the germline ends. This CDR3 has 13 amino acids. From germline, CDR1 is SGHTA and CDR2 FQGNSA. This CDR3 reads CASSFQGTYGYTF. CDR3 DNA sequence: TGTGCCAGCAGCTTCCAGGGGACCTATGGCTACACCTTC.

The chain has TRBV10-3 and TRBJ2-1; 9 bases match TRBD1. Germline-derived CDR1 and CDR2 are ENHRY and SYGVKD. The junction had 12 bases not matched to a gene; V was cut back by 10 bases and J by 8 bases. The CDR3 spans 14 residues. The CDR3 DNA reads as TGTGCCACCGTAGGACAGGGGTTTTTCGATGAGCAGTTCTTC. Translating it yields CATVGQGFFDEQFF.

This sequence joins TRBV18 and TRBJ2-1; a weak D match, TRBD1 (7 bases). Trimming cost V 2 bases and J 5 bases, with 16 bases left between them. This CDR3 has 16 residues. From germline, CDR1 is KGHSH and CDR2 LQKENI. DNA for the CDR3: TGTGCCAGCTCACCAAGGCTGCAGGGGGGTCACAATGAGCAGTTCTTC. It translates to CASSPRLQGGHNEQFF.

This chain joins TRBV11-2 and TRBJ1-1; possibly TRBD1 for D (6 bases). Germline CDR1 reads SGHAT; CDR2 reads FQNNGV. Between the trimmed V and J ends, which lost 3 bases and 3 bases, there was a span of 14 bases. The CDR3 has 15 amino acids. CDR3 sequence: CASSFGAGADTEAFF. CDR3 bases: TGTGCCAGCAGCTTTGGGGCGGGGGCAGACACTGAAGCTTTCTTT.

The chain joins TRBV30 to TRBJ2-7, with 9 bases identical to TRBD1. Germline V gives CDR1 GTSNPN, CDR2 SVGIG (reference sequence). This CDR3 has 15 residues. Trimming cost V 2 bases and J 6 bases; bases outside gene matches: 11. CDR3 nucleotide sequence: TGTGCCTGGAGTCCAGGGACGGGACAGGGTTCCGAGCAGTACTTC. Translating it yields CAWSPGTGQGSEQYF.

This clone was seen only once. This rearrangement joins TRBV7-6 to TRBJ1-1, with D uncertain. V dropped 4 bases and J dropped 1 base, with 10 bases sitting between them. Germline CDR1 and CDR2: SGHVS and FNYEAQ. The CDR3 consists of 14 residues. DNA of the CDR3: TGTGCCAGCAGCTCCCTTCCAGAGAACACTGAAGCTTTCTTT. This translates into CASSSLPENTEAFF.

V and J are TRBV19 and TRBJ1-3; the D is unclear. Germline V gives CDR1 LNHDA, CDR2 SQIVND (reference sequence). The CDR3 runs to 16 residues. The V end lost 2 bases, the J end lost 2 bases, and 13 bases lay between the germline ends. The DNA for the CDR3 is TGTGCCAGTAGTATAAAGCACAGCCTCACTGGAAACACCATATATTTT. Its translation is CASSIKHSLTGNTIYF.

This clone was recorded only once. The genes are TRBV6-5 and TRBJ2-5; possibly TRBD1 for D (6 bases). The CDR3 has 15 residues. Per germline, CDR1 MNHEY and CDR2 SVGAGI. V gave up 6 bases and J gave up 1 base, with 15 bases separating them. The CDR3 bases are TGTGCCAGCAGCCTCGGACAGCCAAGCCAAGAGACCCAGTACTTC. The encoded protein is CASSLGQPSQETQYF.

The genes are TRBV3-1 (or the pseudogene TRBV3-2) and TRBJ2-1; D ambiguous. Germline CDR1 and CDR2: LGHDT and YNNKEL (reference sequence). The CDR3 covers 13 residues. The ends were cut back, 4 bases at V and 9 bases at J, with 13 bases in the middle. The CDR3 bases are TGTGCCAGCAGCCCAAGCGTGGTTGGTGAGCAGTTCTTC. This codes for CASSPSVVGEQFF.

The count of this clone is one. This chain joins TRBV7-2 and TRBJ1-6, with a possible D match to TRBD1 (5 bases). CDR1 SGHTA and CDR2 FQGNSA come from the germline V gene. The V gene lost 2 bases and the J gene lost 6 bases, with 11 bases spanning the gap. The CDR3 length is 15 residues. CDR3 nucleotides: TGTGCCAGCAGCTTACCCCAGGGAGGTAATTCACCCCTCCACTTT. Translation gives CASSLPQGGNSPLHF. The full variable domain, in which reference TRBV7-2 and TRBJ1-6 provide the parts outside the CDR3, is GAGVSQSPSNKVTEKGKDVELRCDPISGHTALYWYRQSLGQGLEFLIYFQGNSAPDKSGLPSDRFSAERTGGSVSTLTIQRTQQEDSAVYLCASSLPQGGNSPLHFGNGTRLTVT.

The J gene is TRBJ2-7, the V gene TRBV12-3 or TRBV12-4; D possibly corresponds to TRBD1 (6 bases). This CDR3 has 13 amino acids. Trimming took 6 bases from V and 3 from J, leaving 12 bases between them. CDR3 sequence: CASSEVGHYEQYF. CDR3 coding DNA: TGTGCCAGCAGCGAAGTGGGACACTACGAGCAGTACTTC.

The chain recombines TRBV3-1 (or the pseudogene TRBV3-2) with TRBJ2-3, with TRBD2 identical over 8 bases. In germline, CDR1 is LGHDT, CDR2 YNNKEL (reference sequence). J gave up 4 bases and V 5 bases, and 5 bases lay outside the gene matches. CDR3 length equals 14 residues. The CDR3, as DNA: TGTGCCAGCAGCTCACGGACTAGCCCAGATACGCAGTATTTT. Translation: CASSSRTSPDTQYF.

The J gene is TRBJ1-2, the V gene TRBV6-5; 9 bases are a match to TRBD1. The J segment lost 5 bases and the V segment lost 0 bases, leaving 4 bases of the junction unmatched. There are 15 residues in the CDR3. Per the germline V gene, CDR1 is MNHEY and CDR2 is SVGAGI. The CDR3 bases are TGTGCCAGCAGTTACTCGAGACAGGGGGTGTATGGCTACACCTTC. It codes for CASSYSRQGVYGYTF.

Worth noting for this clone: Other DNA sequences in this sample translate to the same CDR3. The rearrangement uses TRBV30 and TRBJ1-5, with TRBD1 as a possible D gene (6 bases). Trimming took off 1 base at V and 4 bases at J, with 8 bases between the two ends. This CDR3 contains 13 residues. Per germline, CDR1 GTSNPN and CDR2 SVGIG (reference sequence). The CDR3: CAWSADRNQPQHF. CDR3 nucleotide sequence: TGTGCCTGGAGTGCGGACAGAAATCAGCCCCAGCATTTT.

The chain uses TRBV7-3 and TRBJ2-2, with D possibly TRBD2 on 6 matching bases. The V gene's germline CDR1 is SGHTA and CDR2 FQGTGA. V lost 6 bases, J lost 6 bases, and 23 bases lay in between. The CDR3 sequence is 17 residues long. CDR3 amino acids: CASSQPDYQGGAGELFF. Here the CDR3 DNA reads TGTGCCAGCAGTCAACCGGACTACCAGGGAGGTGCCGGGGAGCTGTTTTTT.

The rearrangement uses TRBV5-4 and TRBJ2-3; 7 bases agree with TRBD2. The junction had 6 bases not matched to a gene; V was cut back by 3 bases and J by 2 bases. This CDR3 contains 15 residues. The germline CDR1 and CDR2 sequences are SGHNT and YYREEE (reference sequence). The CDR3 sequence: CASSSRGRDTDTQYF. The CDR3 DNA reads TGTGCCAGCAGCTCAAGAGGGAGGGACACAGATACGCAGTATTTT.

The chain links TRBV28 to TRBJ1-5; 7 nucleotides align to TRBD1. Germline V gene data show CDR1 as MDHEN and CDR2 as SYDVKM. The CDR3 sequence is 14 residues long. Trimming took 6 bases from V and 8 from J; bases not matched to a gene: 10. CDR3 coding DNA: TGTGCCAGCAGAGACACAGGGGATCAGGAGCCCCAGCATTTT. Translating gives CASRDTGDQEPQHF.

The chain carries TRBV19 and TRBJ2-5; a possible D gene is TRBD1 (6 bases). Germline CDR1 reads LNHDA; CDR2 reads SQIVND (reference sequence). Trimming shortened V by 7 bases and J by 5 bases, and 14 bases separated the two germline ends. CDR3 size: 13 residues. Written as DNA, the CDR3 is TGTGCCAGTACTCAGACAGGCGGGGAGACCCAGTACTTC. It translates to CASTQTGGETQYF.